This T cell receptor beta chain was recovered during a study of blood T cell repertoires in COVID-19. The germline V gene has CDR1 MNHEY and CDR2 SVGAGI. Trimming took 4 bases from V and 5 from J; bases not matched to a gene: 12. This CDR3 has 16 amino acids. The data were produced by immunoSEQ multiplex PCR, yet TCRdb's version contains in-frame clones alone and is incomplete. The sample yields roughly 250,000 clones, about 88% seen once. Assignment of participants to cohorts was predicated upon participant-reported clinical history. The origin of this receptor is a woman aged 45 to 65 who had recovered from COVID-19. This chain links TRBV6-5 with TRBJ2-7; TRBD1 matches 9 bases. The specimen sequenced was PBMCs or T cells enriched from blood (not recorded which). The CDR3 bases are TGTGCCAGCAGTTTGCAGGTGGGGACAGGGTCCCACGAGCAGTACTTC. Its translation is CASSLQVGTGSHEQYF.